This T cell receptor (beta chain) was identified during a study of monozygotic twins with inflammatory bowel disease (dated by TCRdb to between 2017 and 2020). With regard to the full study: In total, roughly 28 monozygotic twin pairs made up the full study: 19 Danish pairs, all IBD-discordant, plus nine German pairs, of which four were IBD-concordant and five were IBD-discordant. Disease-associated traits were sought mainly through comparisons between IBD patients and their genetically identical healthy co-twins within discordant pairs. Each individual had, on average, about 151 000 unique TCRalpha sequences and 181 000 unique TCRbeta sequences available for analysis. On the study overall, not on this receptor specifically: Distinction between different T cell subtypes could not be achieved in the analysis. Measured by the inverse Simpson index, TCRbeta repertoire diversity was lower in IBD patients than in their healthy co-twins. No single strong signal or clonotype linked to IBD turned up in the results, so the idea that one exists was not supported. Background noise and inter-individual variability may have been introduced into the repertoires by the differing immunosuppressive treatments among patients. IBD patients shared fewer clonotypes with other individuals than healthy twins did, most markedly in patients showing signs of disease activity. Repertoire similarity did not differ between concordant and discordant twins, possibly due to limited statistical power.

From the germline V gene, CDR1 is SGHTA and CDR2 is FQGNSA. Counted from cysteine to phenylalanine, this CDR3 has 17 amino acids. The record lacks a DNA sequence. Points on this clonotype: There is no known antigen for this receptor.

The library was generated by 5' RACE. Each TCR library was prepared from about 3,300 ng of total RNA. For each sample, cDNA was synthesized in eight separate reactions using SMARTScribe reverse transcriptase. During cDNA synthesis, template switching was used to introduce unique molecular identifiers that contained a 6-nucleotide sample barcode. Two nested PCRs of 16 and 9 cycles amplified the TCRalpha and TCRbeta cDNA, and bead purification followed each PCR. Before amplification, the cDNA was treated with uracil DNA-glycosylase and purified using the QIAquick PCR purification kit. The second PCR added Illumina TruSeq-compatible adapters along with sample-specific barcodes. TapeStation and Qubit were used to check library quality and concentration, and 5 ng of each library went into the pool. Sequencing of pooled libraries was carried out on an Illumina HiSeq2500 single-index Rapid Run using 2 x 100 bp reads and custom sequencing primers. The source study handled its data this way. PCR and sequencing errors were corrected by UMI-based consensus assembly using MiGEC version 1.2.6. V(D)J alignment, clonotype assembly and CDR3 extraction were performed with MiXCR version 2.1.1. To normalise gene usage, clonotype sharing and MAIT/NKT TCR abundance, the top 1000, 10 000 and 20 000 clonotypes in each sample were analysed. After downsampling to 27 000 UMIs, diversity was calculated as the inverse Simpson index using the vegan R package. Paired Mann-Whitney U tests were applied to discordant twin pairs, and Benjamini-Hochberg correction was used for multiple testing. TCRdb reprocessed the reads, reporting each CDR3 protein sequence once and no DNA. The V and J calls were determined by TCRdb, not by the authors. This sample's listing comprises roughly 140,000 distinct CDR3 sequences. Under 2.5% of the sample belongs to the ten largest clones.

From each donor, an approximately 2.5 ml peripheral blood sample was collected into PAXgene tubes and stored at -80 degrees C. Without T cell sorting, total RNA was isolated from whole blood using the PAXgene blood miRNA kit on an automated QIAcube. Deep TCRalpha and TCRbeta repertoire profiling with unique molecular barcoding was performed on peripheral blood of monozygotic twin pairs concordant or discordant for inflammatory bowel disease. Smoking habits were recorded for all twin pairs, and individuals were classified as current, former or never smokers. Sequences were obtained from blood. This receptor was identified in a human donor with ulcerative colitis or Crohn's disease, or a healthy co-twin of an affected twin (not recorded which). The chain joins TRBV7-2 to TRBJ1-2; the TCRdb D gene call, TRBD1, has no DNA to confirm it. The CDR3 protein sequence reads: CASSSTGTGGAGYGYTF.